These 16 T cell receptor beta chains originate from one sample sequenced in a study of breast tumors, draining lymph nodes, adjacent tissues. Axillary draining lymph nodes of breast cancer patients supplied the node samples. TCRdb reprocessed the multiplex PCR reads with MiXCR, giving one entry per CDR3 protein. The data contain around 230,000 distinct CDR3 sequences, around 34% of them seen just once; the ten biggest clones take up approximately 4%. Sequences were obtained from axillary lymph node tissue. The receptors were sampled from a female donor with breast cancer. Some clones in this sample may be carry-over from other donors' samples.

This clonotype has only one observation. This may stem from a read error, because a much larger clone lies one nucleotide away. This sequence joins TRBV5-5 and TRBJ2-5; TRBD2 aligns across 9 bases. Germline CDR1 is SGHKS and CDR2 is YYEKEE (reference sequence). The CDR3 totals 14 residues. Unmatched junction bases numbered 8, after V lost 3 bases and J lost 8 bases. CDR3 protein: CASSWGGGRDTQYF. The CDR3 DNA is TGTGCCAGCAGCTGGGGGGGCGGGAGGGACACCCAGTACTTC.

This clonotype was seen ten or more times. The rearrangement joins TRBV11-2 to TRBJ2-7; tentative D call: TRBD2 (5 bases). In germline, CDR1 is SGHAT, CDR2 FQNNGV. V was pared by 1 base and J by 3 bases, with 25 bases between. This CDR3 is built from 19 residues. Here the CDR3 DNA reads TGTGCCAGCAGCTTAGTATTACCAACCCTAGGACTCGAGTTCTACGAGCAGTACTTC. Protein sequence: CASSLVLPTLGLEFYEQYF. The full variable domain, rest sourced from reference TRBV11-2 and TRBJ2-7, is EAGVAQSPRYKIIEKRQSVAFWCNPISGHATLYWYQQILGQGPKLLIQFQNNGVVDDSQLPKDRFSAERLKGVDSTLKIQPAKLEDSAVYLCASSLVLPTLGLEFYEQYFGPGTRLTVT.

The rearrangement uses TRBV2 and TRBJ2-1; no clear D gene. Germline CDR1 SNHLY, CDR2 FYNNEI. Between the trimmed V and J ends, which lost 10 bases and 4 bases, there was a span of 11 bases. This CDR3 is built from 12 residues. For the CDR3, the DNA is TGTGCCACAACGTATAAGTACAATGAGCAGTTCTTC. This translates into CATTYKYNEQFF. Drawing the rest from reference TRBV2 and TRBJ2-1, the complete variable domain is EPEVTQTPSHQVTQMGQEVILRCVPISNHLYFYWYRQILGQKVEFLVSFYNNEISEKSEIFDDQFSVERPDGSNFTLKIRSTKLEDSAMYFCATTYKYNEQFFGPGTRLTVL.

As for this clonotype: One junction end does not reproduce the germline sequence, and a read error may be involved. The V call is TRBV7-9, the J call TRBJ2-5; 9 nucleotides agree with TRBD1. The CDR3 consists of 16 residues. The germline V gene has CDR1 SEHNR and CDR2 FQNEAQ (reference sequence). CDR3 loop: CVSSLLGTGYTDTQYF. The CDR3 DNA follows: TGTGTCAGCAGCTTACTCGGGACAGGGTACACAGATACGCAGTACTTC.

In this sample, this clonotype turned up a few times. J is TRBJ2-1 and V is TRBV5-6, with 11 bases that match TRBD2. Germline-derived CDR1 and CDR2 are SGHDT and YYEEEE. CDR3 length equals 17 residues. J was trimmed by 7 bases and V by 4 bases; bases with no gene match: 13. CDR3 loop: CASSLLAGGRDYNEQFF. The CDR3 nucleotides are TGTGCCAGCAGCCTGCTAGCGGGGGGCCGCGATTATAATGAGCAGTTCTTC.

This clonotype has only a few counts. The chain combines TRBV5-1 with TRBJ2-5; possibly TRBD1 for D (6 bases). The CDR3 has 14 amino acids. V lost 2 bases and J lost 2, with 10 bases in between. Looked up from germline, CDR1 is SGHRS and CDR2 is YFSETQ. CDR3 protein: CASSFLTGQETQYF. The CDR3 DNA follows: TGCGCCAGCAGCTTTCTGACAGGACAAGAGACCCAGTACTTC.

This sequence joins TRBV7-2 and TRBJ2-2; the D is unclear. This CDR3 is 14 amino acids long. The V end was cut by 6 bases, the J end by 6 bases, with 14 bases between. Germline V CDR1 and CDR2: SGHTA, FQGNSA. The CDR3 spells CASRARSVSGELFF. The CDR3 nucleotides are TGTGCCAGCAGGGCTAGGAGCGTTTCCGGGGAGCTGTTTTTT.

As for this clonotype: A much larger clone differs by one base, so this may be a read error. This chain uses TRBV20-1 with TRBJ1-1; tentative D call: TRBD1 (5 bases). Per germline, CDR1 DFQATT and CDR2 SNEGSKA (reference sequence). CDR3 length: 13 amino acids. The CDR3 loop is CSAAPGPGTGAFF. CDR3 sequence (DNA): TGCAGTGCCGCACCGGGACCAGGCACTGGAGCTTTCTTT.

In its sample, this clonotype was seen many times. This sequence joins TRBV7-9 and TRBJ2-7; 8 bases fit TRBD2. The CDR3 totals 15 residues. Trimming took 5 bases from V and 4 from J; bases not matched to a gene: 10. Germline CDR1 SEHNR, CDR2 FQNEAQ (reference sequence). In DNA, the CDR3 is TGTGCCAGCAGCCCAGGCGGACTAGCCGATTACGAGCAGTACTTC. Translated: CASSPGGLADYEQYF.

This clonotype was counted at least ten times. The chain uses TRBV20-1 and TRBJ1-2, with no clear D. The length of the CDR3 is 15 residues. Germline V CDR1 and CDR2: DFQATT, SNEGSKA (reference sequence). The ends were cut back, 2 bases at V and 8 bases at J, with 21 bases in the middle. The CDR3 spells CSARRTDDPIRGYTF. CDR3 coding DNA: TGCAGTGCTAGAAGGACGGACGACCCAATTAGGGGCTACACCTTC.

At least ten counts were recorded for this clonotype. The chain employs TRBV5-8 and TRBJ2-1; perhaps TRBD2 as D (6 bases). The germline V gene has CDR1 SGHTS and CDR2 YDEGEE. The germline V and J ends were trimmed by 0 bases and 3 bases, with 16 bases remaining between them. The CDR3 covers 17 residues. CDR3 sequence (DNA): TGTGCCAGCAGCTTGGCCCCGTGGGGGGAGGACTACAATGAGCAGTTCTTC. Translation: CASSLAPWGEDYNEQFF.

V usage is TRBV7-8 and J usage is TRBJ1-1; possible D gene TRBD1, 6 bases. The CDR3 runs 15 residues. Trimming left V 5 bases short and J 2 bases short, with 15 bases between. Germline CDR1 SGHVS, CDR2 FQNEAQ. The CDR3 sequence: CASSKDRTLNTEAFF. The CDR3 nucleotides read TGTGCCAGCAGCAAAGACAGGACCTTAAACACTGAAGCTTTCTTT.

In its sample, this clonotype was seen a few times. The chain recombines TRBV5-1 with TRBJ2-5, with TRBD2 as a possible D gene (5 bases). In germline, CDR1 is SGHRS, CDR2 YFSETQ. The CDR3 covers 15 residues. V gave up 0 bases and J gave up 2 bases, with 11 bases separating them. The CDR3 coding sequence is TGCGCCAGCAGCTTGGATGGACTGAGACAAGAGACCCAGTACTTC. It encodes CASSLDGLRQETQYF. The complete variable domain, with remaining parts taken from reference TRBV5-1 and TRBJ2-5, reads KAGVTQTPRYLIKTRGQQVTLSCSPISGHRSVSWYQQTPGQGLQFLFEYFSETQRNKGNFPGRFSGRQFSNSRSEMNVSTLELGDSALYLCASSLDGLRQETQYFGPGTRLLVL.

This clonotype was recorded once. This chain uses TRBV19 with TRBJ2-3; D not resolved. The CDR3 has 15 residues. From germline, CDR1 is LNHDA and CDR2 SQIVND (reference sequence). V was clipped by 7 bases and J by 12 bases, with 26 bases between them. The CDR3 DNA reads TGTGCCAGTACCCCCACCGGGCCATTGGCAGATAACCAGTATTTT. It encodes CASTPTGPLADNQYF.

This clonotype occurred many times. This chain links TRBV12-3 or TRBV12-4 with TRBJ2-7, with D possibly being TRBD1 (6 bases). V was trimmed by 2 bases and J by 2 bases, leaving 19 bases between them. The CDR3 has 17 residues. The CDR3 is CASSLHPPVTGPYEQYF. The CDR3 DNA is TGTGCCAGCAGTTTACACCCTCCTGTTACAGGGCCCTACGAGCAGTACTTC.

Ten or more counts support this clonotype. The J gene is TRBJ2-5, the V gene TRBV14; D call uncertain. This CDR3 is 14 amino acids long. V dropped 3 bases and J dropped 10 bases, with 18 bases sitting between them. Per germline, CDR1 SGHDN and CDR2 FVKESK. CDR3 amino acids: CASSHLDATRIQYF. CDR3 DNA sequence: TGTGCCAGCAGCCATTTGGACGCCACCCGGATCCAGTACTTC.